This T cell receptor (beta chain) was captured in a study of cytomegalovirus exposure and HLA in healthy donors. Study-wide background: There were tens of millions of unique TCRs (from HLA-typed donors) in an early data release.

Researchers ran the PCR with 60 Vbeta and 13 Jbeta primers. Using immunoSEQ multiplex PCR, the repertoire was profiled, and TCRdb retains in-frame clones only, with some absent. The sample lists 120,000 or so clones; approximately 80% were seen once. With respect to this clone: Its antigen remains unknown.

Study observations and caveats: Later genetic work tied a missense DCLRE1C variant to beta-chain V and J trimming. Within a later analysis, the majority of CMV-associated TCR beta chains appeared HLA-restricted. Being productive about 87% or about 30% of the time was typical of most TCR beta V segments in an earlier analysis.

Specimen: PBMCs. The source of this sequence is a man in his thirties or forties in good health and CMV-seronegative.

CDR3 sequence reads: CASRATGTLEFTLHF. CDR3 DNA sequence: TGTGCCAGCAGGGCGACAGGGACTCTGGAATTCACCCTCCACTTT. The rearrangement uses TRBV7-2 and TRBJ1-6; TRBD1 matches 7 bases. Germline CDR1 reads SGHTA; CDR2 reads FQGNSA. This CDR3 is 15 amino acids long. V lost 6 bases and J lost 14; bases outside the gene matches: 16. The full variable domain, in which reference TRBV7-2 and TRBJ1-6 provide the parts outside the CDR3, is GAGVSQSPSNKVTEKGKDVELRCDPISGHTALYWYRQSLGQGLEFLIYFQGNSAPDKSGLPSDRFSAERTGGSVSTLTIQRTQQEDSAVYLCASRATGTLEFTLHFGNGTRLTVT.